These T cell receptor beta chains were read from a single sample in a study of blood T cell repertoires in COVID-19. Measured with immunoSEQ multiplex PCR; TCRdb has only the in-frame clones, and not every one. There are approximately 150,000 clones in the sample; roughly 85% occur only once, and over 2% lies in the top ten. The specimen was peripheral blood. The source of these receptors is a woman of 80 years or more with acute or convalescent COVID-19. CDR3s include the opening cysteine and the closing phenylalanine or tryptophan. D genes are given only for firm matches. Size tells how often a clone was seen (once, few, many) or the class of an expanded clone, and some rows leave it out.

clone_size	d_call	v_call	j_call	cdr3_aa	cdr3_nt
.	.	TRBV19	TRBJ2-2	CASGGIPGPSNTGELFF	TGTGCCAGTGGAGGGATACCCGGGCCCTCTAACACCGGGGAGCTGTTTTTT
.	.	TRBV2	TRBJ1-2	CASRVGDYGYTF	TGTGCCAGCAGGGTAGGGGACTATGGCTACACCTTC
.	.	TRBV4-2	TRBJ1-1	CASSQVQGNSPNTEAFF	TGTGCCAGCAGCCAAGTTCAGGGAAACTCCCCGAACACTGAAGCTTTCTTT
.	TRBD1	TRBV11-2	TRBJ2-7	CASSFGTGGHSPYEQYF	TGTGCCAGCAGCTTTGGGACAGGGGGTCATTCTCCCTACGAGCAGTACTTC
.	TRBD1	TRBV5-1	TRBJ2-1	CASSFGQGALDNEQFF	TGCGCCAGCAGCTTTGGGCAGGGGGCTCTCGACAATGAGCAGTTCTTC
.	.	TRBV11-2	TRBJ2-1	CASSLVGDPYNEQFF	TGTGCCAGCAGCTTAGTGGGAGACCCCTACAATGAGCAGTTCTTC
few	TRBD1	TRBV5-4	TRBJ1-6	CASSLGGQGALNSPLHF	TGTGCCAGCAGCTTGGGAGGACAGGGGGCGCTTAATTCACCCCTCCACTTT
.	.	TRBV4-1	TRBJ2-4	CASSQGHEGLYIQYF	TGCGCCAGCAGCCAAGGTCATGAGGGTTTGTACATTCAGTACTTC
.	TRBD2	TRBV6-5	TRBJ2-1	CATGEGAGGPNEQFF	TGTGCCACGGGAGAAGGGGCGGGAGGGCCCAATGAGCAGTTCTTC
.	.	TRBV2	TRBJ2-1	CASRQTGTPNEQFF	TGTGCCAGCAGACAAACCGGGACTCCTAATGAGCAGTTCTTC